This is a list of T cell receptor beta chains from one sample in a study of T cells in localized non-small cell lung cancer. Method: immunoSEQ multiplex PCR; TCRdb's copy keeps in-frame clones and lacks some. The sample includes 3,500 to 4,000 clones, about 25% of them seen just once. Specimen: lung tumor tissue, collected before any cancer treatment. All receptors derive from a woman aged 40 to 75 with stage I lung adenocarcinoma. Both conserved end residues are part of each CDR3. The D gene is left open where the match is weak. Clone size is given for some rows only: seen once, a few or many times, or a class if the clone is expanded.

J	D	V	size	DNA	CDR3
TRBJ2-3	TRBD1	TRBV19	NA	TGTGCCACCCTAAACAGGGGAGACACAGATACGCAGTATTTT	CATLNRGDTDTQYF
TRBJ2-1	NA	TRBV2	few	TGTGCCAGCAGTGAAGCGCTGGAGGGGAGAGGGCTTGAGCAGTTCTTC	CASSEALEGRGLEQFF
TRBJ1-1	TRBD1	TRBV19	once	TGTGCCAGTAGTACTCGGGACAGGGGGCTAACTGAAGCTTTCTTT	CASSTRDRGLTEAFF
TRBJ2-1	TRBD1	TRBV7-6	NA	TGTGCCAGCAGCTTAGGGAGGACAGGGAATATAGACAATGAGCAGTTCTTC	CASSLGRTGNIDNEQFF
TRBJ2-7	NA	TRBV11-3	NA	TGTGCCAGCAGCTTGCGAGGGTCCGGGTACGAGCAGTACTTC	CASSLRGSGYEQYF
TRBJ2-1	NA	TRBV30	NA	TGTGCCTGGAGAGGCCCTCTGCCTGGGGAGCAGTTCTTC	CAWRGPLPGEQFF
TRBJ1-5	NA	TRBV30	NA	TGTGCCTGGGGGCAGGGTCGGAGTCAGCCCCAGCATTTT	CAWGQGRSQPQHF
TRBJ1-1	NA	TRBV29-1	few	TGCAGCGCCGACGGCCTGGGTTACTCTGAAGCTTTCTTT	CSADGLGYSEAFF
TRBJ1-6	NA	TRBV9	few	TGTGCCAGCAGTAGTGGGCGGGGCAATTCACCCCTCCACTTT	CASSSGRGNSPLHF
TRBJ1-4	NA	TRBV14	NA	TGTGCCAGCAGGCCCTCCGGGACAAACGAAAAACTGTTTTTT	CASRPSGTNEKLFF
TRBJ2-5	NA	TRBV18	NA	TGTGCCAGCTCACAGGGGAGGGAGACCCAGTACTTC	CASSQGRETQYF
TRBJ2-1	NA	TRBV6-8	NA	TGTGCCAGCAGTTACTCGAACAATGAGCAGTTCTTC	CASSYSNNEQFF
TRBJ1-1	TRBD1	TRBV9	medium-sized	TGTGCCAGCAGCAACCCCCCCGGACAGGGAGAAACTGAAGCTTTCTTT	CASSNPPGQGETEAFF
TRBJ2-5	NA	TRBV6-8	NA	TGTGCCAGCAGTTACTTACCTTTCGAGACCCAGTACTTC	CASSYLPFETQYF
TRBJ1-2	NA	TRBV5-1	many	TGCGCCAGCAGCCAACTAGGGGGGGGCTATAACTATGGCTACACCTTC	CASSQLGGGYNYGYTF
TRBJ2-1	TRBD2	TRBV19	NA	TGTGCCAGTAGTATAGAGCTACTAGCGGGGGCTAATGAGCAGTTCTTC	CASSIELLAGANEQFF
TRBJ2-3	NA	TRBV12-5	NA	TGTGCTAGTGGCGAGCGGACAGATACGCAGTATTTT	CASGERTDTQYF
TRBJ2-2	TRBD2	TRBV30	NA	TGTGCCTGGAATAGCGGGGGCCTGAACACCGGGGAGCTGTTTTTT	CAWNSGGLNTGELFF
TRBJ2-5	NA	TRBV30	few	TGTGCCTGGAGTGTAAGCTTACAAGAGACCCAGTACTTC	CAWSVSLQETQYF
TRBJ2-6	NA	TRBV11-3	NA	TGTGCCAGCAGCTTGGCCGAGACAGGTTCTGGGGCCAACGTCCTGACTTTC	CASSLAETGSGANVLTF